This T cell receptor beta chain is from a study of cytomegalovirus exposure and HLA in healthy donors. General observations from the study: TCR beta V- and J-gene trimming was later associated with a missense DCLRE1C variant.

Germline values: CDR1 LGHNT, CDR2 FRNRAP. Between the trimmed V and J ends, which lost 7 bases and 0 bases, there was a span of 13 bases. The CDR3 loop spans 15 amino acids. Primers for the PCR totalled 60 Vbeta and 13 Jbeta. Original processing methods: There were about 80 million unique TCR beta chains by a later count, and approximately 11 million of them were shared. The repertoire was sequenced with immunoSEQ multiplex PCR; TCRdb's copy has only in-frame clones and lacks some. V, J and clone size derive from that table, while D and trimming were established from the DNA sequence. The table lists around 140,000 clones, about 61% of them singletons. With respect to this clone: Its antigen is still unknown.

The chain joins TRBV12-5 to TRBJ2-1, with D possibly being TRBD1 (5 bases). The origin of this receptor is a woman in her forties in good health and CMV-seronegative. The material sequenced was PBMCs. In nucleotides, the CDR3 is TGTGCTAGTGTTCAGGGCGACAGCTCCTACAATGAGCAGTTCTTC. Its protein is CASVQGDSSYNEQFF.